This T cell receptor beta chain was found in a study of Graves' ophthalmopathy and Graves' hyperthyroidism. Patients with other autoimmune diseases, uncontrolled infections, pregnancy or lactation were excluded. The PBMCs used were ones drawn from approximately 10 ml of fresh peripheral blood. For repertoire sequencing, the TCR beta CDR3 regions were amplified from RNA transcripts. The workflow started with a first-round RT-PCR run with HTBI primers and then moved on to a second-round multiplex PCR. Using its own MiXCR run on the multiplex PCR reads, TCRdb lists one record per CDR3 protein. The repertoire holds 680,000 or so distinct CDR3 sequences, with about 24% as singletons. The table lists this clonotype with many counts. V lost 1 base and J lost 1, with 8 bases in between. The CDR3 is 15 amino acids.

V and J are TRBV12-3 or TRBV12-4 and TRBJ1-5; D unclear. The sample was peripheral blood. This clonotype was obtained from a woman aged 18-29 years with stable Graves' hyperthyroidism. Some clones in this sample may be carry-over from other donors' samples. CDR3 DNA: TGTGCCAGCAGTTTAGGACACAGCAGCAATCAGCCCCAGCATTTT. This translates into CASSLGHSSNQPQHF.